Below, 4 T cell receptor beta chains from the same sample are listed, as sequenced in a study of a mutant IDH1 vaccine in newly diagnosed glioma. Sequenced by immunoSEQ multiplex PCR; TCRdb stores in-frame clones only, minus some. The sample carries more than 50,000 clones, about 88% recorded once. Time point indicated: week 11, during vaccination. Doses consisted of 300 ug of mutant IDH1 20-mer peptide each, paired with topical imiquimod. These TCRs' antigens remain unknown. The specimen comprised PBMCs, sampled from a glioma patient whose treatment included an IDH1 peptide vaccine. The receptors shown here come from a man between 35 and 55 years old with glioma.

The chain employs TRBV4-3 and TRBJ2-1, with D maybe TRBD2 (7 bases). V lost 1 base, J lost 4 bases, and 14 bases lay in between. Germline CDR1 is LGHNA and CDR2 is YSLEER. CDR3 length equals 16 residues. The CDR3 loop is CASSQGGLAAYNEQFF. The CDR3 DNA follows: TGCGCCAGCAGCCAAGGGGGGCTAGCGGCGTACAATGAGCAGTTCTTC.

This clone was observed once. This chain connects TRBV7-8 to TRBJ1-5, with a tentative D call TRBD1 (5 bases). Trimming removed 2 bases at V and 2 bases at J, with 7 bases between. CDR3 size: 14 residues. Per the germline V gene, CDR1 is SGHVS and CDR2 is FQNEAQ. The CDR3, as DNA: TGTGCCAGCAGCTTAAGGGGAGGCAATCAGCCCCAGCATTTT. Amino acids: CASSLRGGNQPQHF.

Only one count was recorded for this clone. CDR3 nucleotide sequence: TGCGCCAGCAGTCATCCGGACTGCCGCTCTGGAAACACCATATATTTT. Protein product: CASSHPDCRSGNTIYF. The chain combines TRBV23-1 with TRBJ1-3; no reliable D call. TRBV23-1 is labeled an ORF, and its function is uncertain. V lost 3 bases and J 0 bases, leaving 12 bases between the germline ends. CDR3 length: 16 amino acids.

The rearrangement links TRBV5-6 to TRBJ2-2; tentatively, D is TRBD2 (6 bases). Deletions cut 1 base from V and 3 bases from J, with 10 bases between. The CDR3 totals 15 residues. Per the germline V gene, CDR1 is SGHDT and CDR2 is YYEEEE. CDR3 protein: CASSLLTGDTGELFF. CDR3 sequence (DNA): TGTGCCAGCAGCTTGCTCACGGGAGACACCGGGGAGCTGTTTTTT.